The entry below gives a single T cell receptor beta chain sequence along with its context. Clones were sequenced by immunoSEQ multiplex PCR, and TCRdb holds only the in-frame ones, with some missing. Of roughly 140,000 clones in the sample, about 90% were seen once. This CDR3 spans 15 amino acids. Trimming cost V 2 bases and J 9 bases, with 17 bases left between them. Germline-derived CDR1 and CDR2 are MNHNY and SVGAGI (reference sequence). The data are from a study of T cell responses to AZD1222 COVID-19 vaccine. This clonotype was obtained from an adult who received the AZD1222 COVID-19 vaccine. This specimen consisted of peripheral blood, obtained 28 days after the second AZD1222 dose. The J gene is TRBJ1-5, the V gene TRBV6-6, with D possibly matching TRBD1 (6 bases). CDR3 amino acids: CASSYPSRGLGPQHF. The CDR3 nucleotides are TGTGCCAGCAGTTACCCATCCAGGGGCCTAGGGCCCCAGCATTTT.